This section outlines one T cell receptor (beta chain) sequence together with its context. Its antigen is unknown. The data were taken from a study of CD8 T cells in Susac syndrome. The CDR3 is made up of 11 amino acids. Germline V lookup: CDR1 SGHVS, CDR2 FQNEAQ. V was cut by 5 bases and J by 6 bases, with 7 bases left in between. After extraction with the RNeasy kit, roughly 0.45 to 1 ug of the RNA was reverse transcribed using random hexamers. The amplification used immunoSEQ multiplex PCR on TCR beta CDR3; it spanned 54 Vbeta and 13 Jbeta. Using its own MiXCR run on the immunoSEQ multiplex PCR reads, TCRdb lists one record per CDR3 protein. Here the sample spans more than 110,000 distinct CDR3 sequences, 94% being singletons. Broader study findings: The authors acknowledged that their TCR sequencing and HLA analysis involved a relatively small number of individuals.

Healthy donors acted as controls, with matching for age and sex. The sequence was obtained from a human donor in good health. The sequenced sample consisted of CD8+ T cells from PBMCs. This chain joins TRBV7-8 and TRBJ1-2; D gene uncertain. The CDR3 DNA reads as TGTGCCAGCAGCCCCGATGATGGCTACACCTTC. This translates into CASSPDDGYTF.